What follows are 28 T cell receptor beta chains derived from one specimen sequenced in a study of read filtering for tumor transcriptome and immune sequencing (dated by TCRdb to the early 2020s). TCRdb lists the instrument as Illumina HiSeq 4000. Starting from 400 ng RNA, TCR libraries were constructed with the Immunoverse kit using molecular barcoded adaptors that cover the alpha/delta and beta/gamma chains. TCRdb ran its own pipeline on the public reads, namely fastp trimming at Q25 and MiXCR clone calling, and kept in-frame beta chains. For every CDR3 protein sequence, its rows merge into one entry that carries the most common genes and DNA. Here the sample has approximately 58,000 distinct CDR3 sequences; 9% to 15% occur a single time. The ten largest clonotypes hold 16% of the sample. What was sequenced was a population of CD138-negative cells sorted from bone marrow. Reading the label with the study, this specimen's cell subset or site is: bone marrow mononuclear cells depleted of CD138+ plasma/myeloma cells by negative magnetic selection. The origin of the receptors is a donor aged 40 or over with multiple myeloma.

As to this clonotype: At one of its ends the junction is not consistent with the germline gene, which may arise from a read error. The genes are TRBV5-1 and TRBJ1-4, with D perhaps matching TRBD1 (5 bases). Looked up from germline, CDR1 is SGHRS and CDR2 is YFSETQ. The CDR3 runs 15 residues. CDR3 residues: CASSSSPGRNEKRFF. The CDR3 coding sequence is TGCGCCAGCAGCTCTTCTCCGGGACGGAATGAGAAACGGTTTTTT.

In the case of this clonotype: Mismatch with germline at one junction end may stem from a read error. This chain links TRBV4-2 with TRBJ2-1; TRBD2 aligns across 11 bases. The germline CDR1 and CDR2 sequences are LGHNA and YNFKEQ. The CDR3 has 15 amino acids. The CDR3 coding sequence is TGTGCCTGCAGCCAGACTAGCGGGGTCCTGAATGAGCAGTTCTTC. It yields the protein CACSQTSGVLNEQFF.

The chain couples TRBV11-1 to TRBJ2-5; D is uncertain. With 1 base removed from V and 10 bases from J, the gap between germline ends came to 7 bases. Germline V lookup: CDR1 SGHAT, CDR2 FQDESV (reference sequence). The CDR3 spans 11 residues. This chain's CDR3 is CASSLGGDQYF. The CDR3 DNA reads TGTGCCAGCAGCTTAGGAGGAGACCAGTACTTC.

This clonotype has a count of ten or more. This chain uses TRBV9 with TRBJ2-5; weak D call: TRBD1 (7 bases). Germline assignment: CDR1 SGDLS and CDR2 YYNGEE. This CDR3 has 12 amino acids. V was cut by 7 bases and J by 4 bases, with 11 bases left in between. Written as DNA, the CDR3 is TGTGCCAGCGGCGGGGACAGAGAGACCCAGTACTTC. This sequence encodes CASGGDRETQYF.

This clonotype was seen at least ten times. The V gene is TRBV7-9, the J gene TRBJ2-7; TRBD1 agrees at 8 bases. Per germline, CDR1 SEHNR and CDR2 FQNEAQ (reference sequence). J gave up 2 bases and V 1 base, and 4 bases lay outside the gene matches. CDR3 size: 15 residues. In DNA, the CDR3 is TGTGCCAGCAGCTTAGGGGGACAGGCACCCTACGAGCAGTACTTC. Translated, it gives CASSLGGQAPYEQYF.

This clonotype was picked up many times. The J gene is TRBJ1-2, the V gene TRBV5-1; D not certain. The CDR3 length is 14 residues. Germline V gene sequence: CDR1 SGHRS, CDR2 YFSETQ. V dropped 0 bases and J dropped 2 bases, with 8 bases sitting between them. DNA of the CDR3: TGCGCCAGCAGCTTGGGCAGCCACAACTATGGCTACACCTTC. It is translated as CASSLGSHNYGYTF.

This clonotype was found many times. The rearrangement uses TRBV7-6 and TRBJ1-1, with D hard to call. Deletions cut 2 bases from V and 5 bases from J, with 15 bases between. The CDR3 runs 15 residues. Per the germline V gene, CDR1 is SGHVS and CDR2 is FNYEAQ. This CDR3 is CASSLRAGGGTEAFF. The CDR3 nucleotides are TGTGCCAGCAGCTTAAGGGCAGGAGGAGGGACTGAAGCTTTCTTT.

This clonotype occurred many times. V usage is TRBV20-1 and J usage is TRBJ2-1, with 11 bases matching TRBD2. The trim removed 5 bases at V and 2 bases at J, leaving 11 bases unmatched. The CDR3 runs 17 residues. Looked up from germline, CDR1 is DFQATT and CDR2 is SNEGSKA (reference sequence). The CDR3 DNA sequence: TGCAGTGCTCTTACTAGCGGGGGATCCTCCCCCTACAATGAGCAGTTCTTC. This codes for CSALTSGGSSPYNEQFF.

In this sample, this clonotype turned up many times. The rearrangement links TRBV20-1 to TRBJ1-6; 8 nucleotides match TRBD1. Germline values: CDR1 DFQATT, CDR2 SNEGSKA (reference sequence). This CDR3 region has 15 residues. Trimming at V came to 4 bases and at J to 10 bases, leaving 12 bases not matched to a gene. The CDR3 DNA sequence: TGCAGTGCTACCGATTGGACAGGGCCCGGGTCACCCCTCCACTTT. Translation: CSATDWTGPGSPLHF.

Only a few counts were recorded for this clonotype. The chain carries TRBV6-8 and TRBJ2-3; 11 bases agree with TRBD2. Germline-derived CDR1 and CDR2 are MNHGY and SAAAGT. V gave up 2 bases and J gave up 4 bases; unmatched junction bases: 14. This CDR3 comprises 19 residues. CDR3: CASSYPGLADIYLADTQYF. The CDR3 DNA reads TGTGCCAGCAGTTACCCGGGACTAGCGGATATTTATTTGGCAGATACGCAGTATTTT.

This clonotype was detected a few times. V is TRBV11-2 and J is TRBJ1-3, with D hard to call. The CDR3 is made up of 16 amino acids. V was shortened by 4 bases and J by 0 bases, with 13 bases between the two germline ends. Germline V lookup: CDR1 SGHAT, CDR2 FQNNGV. Here the CDR3 reads CASSSLSRASGNTIYF. DNA for the CDR3: TGTGCCAGCAGCTCCCTCAGCCGAGCCTCTGGAAACACCATATATTTT.

This clonotype showed up many times. The V and J genes are TRBV12-3 or TRBV12-4 and TRBJ1-2, with TRBD1 identical over 9 bases. The CDR3 totals 15 residues. Trimming cost V 3 bases and J 7 bases; bases outside gene matches: 9. The CDR3 DNA reads as TGTGCCAGCAGTTTCTGGACCGGGACAGGGTCTGGCTACACCTTC. This codes for CASSFWTGTGSGYTF.

This clonotype was seen repeatedly, ten times or more. The gene calls are TRBV7-3 and TRBJ2-5; D possibly corresponds to TRBD1 (6 bases). V lost 4 bases to trimming and J lost 5 bases, with 8 bases between them. Germline V CDR1 and CDR2: SGHTA, FQGTGA. This CDR3 has 12 amino acids. CDR3 sequence: CASSSQGETQYF. Here the CDR3 DNA reads TGTGCCAGCAGCTCTCAGGGGGAGACCCAGTACTTC.

Worth noting for this clonotype: A much larger clone lies a single base off, so this may be a read error. The chain uses TRBV5-6 and TRBJ2-7; 7 nucleotides match TRBD1. The germline gives CDR1 SGHDT, CDR2 YYEEEE. The CDR3 runs to 13 residues. CDR3 sequence reads: CASSFRTGYGQYF. The CDR3, as DNA: TGTGCCAGCAGCTTCCGGACAGGTTACGGGCAGTACTTC.

This clonotype was recorded at least ten times. The CDR3 sequence is CASSLVQTGQNQPQHF. The CDR3 coding sequence is TGTGCCAGCAGCTTAGTGCAAACAGGGCAAAATCAGCCCCAGCATTTT. This rearrangement joins TRBV7-9 to TRBJ1-5, with a possible D match to TRBD1 (6 bases). The CDR3 sequence is 16 residues long. CDR1 is SEHNR and CDR2 is FQNEAQ in the germline V gene (reference sequence). Between the trimmed V and J ends, which lost 1 base and 4 bases, there was a span of 14 bases.

This clonotype has only one observation. A read error likely explains this, since a far larger clone differs by one base. This chain connects TRBV11-2 to TRBJ2-1; 12 bases line up with TRBD2. The germline gives CDR1 SGHAT, CDR2 FQNNGV. The length of the CDR3 is 15 residues. The CDR3 loop reads CASSRLAGGRHEQSF. CDR3 coding DNA: TGTGCCAGCAGCAGGCTAGCGGGGGGGCGTCATGAGCAGTCCTTC.

Details on this clonotype: One base away lies a much larger clone, so this may be a sequencing read error. CDR3 sequence reads: CGAMGHRSSYNEQFF. The DNA for the CDR3 is TGCGGCGCCATGGGTCACAGGAGCTCCTACAATGAGCAGTTCTTC. The chain is built from TRBV29-1 and TRBJ2-1; D possibly corresponds to TRBD1 (5 bases). Germline loops: CDR1 SQVTM, CDR2 ANQGSEA. The CDR3 totals 15 residues.

Of note for this clonotype: This may be a read error: a much more frequent sequence differs by one nucleotide. The rearrangement uses TRBV3-1 and TRBJ2-1, with D unclear. The CDR3 covers 13 residues. CDR1 LGHDT and CDR2 YNNKEL come from the germline V gene (reference sequence). CDR3 nucleotides: TGTGCCAGCAGCCAAGACCGAACCAATGGGCAGTTCTTC. This codes for CASSQDRTNGQFF.

This clonotype was recorded at least ten times. The CDR3 loop reads CASSEAQGATGELFF. The CDR3 nucleotides read TGCGCCAGCAGTGAAGCTCAGGGGGCCACCGGGGAGCTGTTTTTT. The rearrangement uses TRBV10-1 and TRBJ2-2, with 8 bases fitting TRBD1. This CDR3 contains 15 residues. Germline CDR1 reads WNHNN; CDR2 reads SYGVQD (reference sequence). V trimming: 3 bases; J trimming: 4 bases; junction bases outside the gene matches: 4.

There are many counts of this clonotype. The CDR3 region has the DNA TGTGCCAGCAGCTTCCGGGAGGCAGAGACCCAGTACTTC. This sequence encodes CASSFREAETQYF. The chain couples TRBV5-4 to TRBJ2-5, with 7 nucleotides matching TRBD2. The junction had 2 bases not matched to a gene; V was cut back by 2 bases and J by 4 bases. Looked up from germline, CDR1 is SGHNT and CDR2 is YYREEE (reference sequence). The CDR3 has 13 residues.

As for this clonotype: A much larger clone sits a single nucleotide away, making a read error possible. CDR3 region: CASSLTGLSQETQYF. Written as DNA, the CDR3 is TGTGCCAGCAGCTTAACGGGGTTGTCCCAAGAGACCCAGTACTTC. The chain employs TRBV7-3 and TRBJ2-5; D not certain. The germline CDR1 and CDR2 sequences are SGHTA and FQGTGA. The V end was cut by 0 bases, the J end by 1 base, with 9 bases between. The CDR3 runs 15 residues.

Notes on this clonotype: A much more abundant neighbour one base away suggests this may be a read error. V and J are TRBV7-8 and TRBJ2-2; D unresolved. Germline V CDR1 and CDR2: SGHVS, FQNEAQ. There are 16 residues in the CDR3. Trimming took 2 bases from V and 1 from J, leaving 11 bases between them. This chain's CDR3 is CASSLLGRGNTGELFF. The CDR3, as DNA: TGTGCCAGCAGCTTACTTGGTCGAGGGAACACCGGGGAGCTGTTTTTT.

This clonotype was seen at least ten times. The gene calls are TRBV3-1 and TRBJ2-3, with D perhaps being TRBD1 or TRBD2 (7 bases each). The V end was cut by 0 bases, the J end by 4 bases, with 17 bases between. The CDR3 has 17 residues. From germline, CDR1 is LGHDT and CDR2 YNNKEL (reference sequence). The CDR3 region is CASSQDPAGRGPDTQYF. The CDR3 DNA sequence: TGTGCCAGCAGCCAAGATCCAGCGGGGAGGGGGCCAGATACGCAGTATTTT.

This clonotype has just a few counts. This chain connects TRBV19 to TRBJ1-1; D remains unclear. V was trimmed by 7 bases and J by 0 bases, leaving 12 bases between them. This CDR3 comprises 14 residues. CDR1 is LNHDA and CDR2 is SQIVND in the germline V gene (reference sequence). CDR3 bases: TGTGCCAGTATAGGGATCAACATGAACACTGAAGCTTTCTTT. Translating gives CASIGINMNTEAFF.

The sample holds many counts of this clonotype. The V call is TRBV11-3, the J call TRBJ2-1, with unresolved D. The V end lost 1 base, the J end lost 7 bases, and 8 bases lay between the germline ends. The CDR3 is made up of 13 amino acids. In germline, CDR1 is SGHNT, CDR2 YENEEA. The CDR3 reads CASSLAPRNEQFF. As DNA, the CDR3 is TGTGCCAGCAGCTTAGCCCCCCGAAATGAGCAGTTCTTC. Full variable domain (missing parts from reference TRBV11-3 and TRBJ2-1): EAGVVQSPRYKIIEKKQPVAFWCNPISGHNTLYWYLQNLGQGPELLIRYENEEAVDDSQLPKDRFSAERLKGVDSTLKIQPAELGDSAVYLCASSLAPRNEQFFGPGTRLTVL.

This clonotype was recorded many times. This sequence joins TRBV7-9 and TRBJ1-1, with a tentative D call TRBD1 (5 bases). The CDR3 is 17 residues long. Germline V gene data show CDR1 as SEHNR and CDR2 as FQNEAQ (reference sequence). Trimming removed 4 bases at V and 0 bases at J, with 18 bases between. The CDR3, as DNA: TGTGCCAGCAGCTCAACCGACAGCTTCACCATGAACACTGAAGCTTTCTTT. Translating it yields CASSSTDSFTMNTEAFF.

This clonotype was seen repeatedly, ten times or more. CDR3 bases: TGTGCCAGCAGTTACACCGGGGCTAGCACAGATACGCAGTATTTT. As protein: CASSYTGASTDTQYF. The V and J genes are TRBV6-5 and TRBJ2-3; TRBD1 or TRBD2 may be the D gene (5 bases each). The CDR3 has 15 residues. Germline loops: CDR1 MNHEY, CDR2 SVGAGI. With 2 bases removed from V and 0 bases from J, the gap between germline ends came to 9 bases.

The chain combines TRBV4-1 with TRBJ1-5; D may be TRBD1 (5 bases). The germline V and J ends were trimmed by 3 bases and 9 bases, with 18 bases remaining between them. The CDR3 runs 15 residues. Germline CDR1 reads MGHRA; CDR2 reads YSYEKL. CDR3 bases: TGCGCCAGCAGCCAGTCAACAGGAGGTTTGTGGCCCCAGCATTTT. Its protein product is CASSQSTGGLWPQHF.